Here is one TCR beta chain with its context. It has no known antigen specificity. No base-level quality is on record; no much larger clone is a single base apart. Other DNA sequences in the sample encode the same CDR3. This sample is drawn from a study of shared clonotypes between healthy human individuals (dated by TCRdb to the early 2020s). Some background on the complete study: Two women and a few men aged 18 to 49 years were included in the cohort. Per donor, three plates each were used for CD4 naive and CD4 memory, two for CD8 naive, and one for CD8 memory. The study deeply sequenced blood TCR repertoires of several healthy adults to estimate repertoire size and the extent of clonotype sharing between individuals. To increase sequencing depth and limit assay-specific biases, TCR repertoire library preparation and sequencing were carried out by different laboratories using diverse techniques. Each donor's leukapheresis produced roughly between about 0.85 and 10 billion PBMCs.

The CDR3 covers 11 residues, taking in both the cysteine and the phenylalanine. CDR3 DNA is the only sequence kept; it has 33 bases, read in frame from the first base. V is pared back by 6 bases and J by 3 bases, with 6 bases lying between the germline termini. CDR1 is given as MDHEN and CDR2 as SYDVKM, both from the germline V gene. TCR CDR3 regions were amplified from genomic DNA by multiplex PCR using the deep immunoSEQ assay. Genomic DNA extracted from each cell subset was distributed evenly over all wells of several immunoSEQ 96-well plates, and each plate served as one replicate. Each replicate PCR for sorted subsets received about 180 ng genomic DNA, equal to about 29,000 T cell genomes. Purified libraries were quantified with a Qubit 3.0 fluorometer, sized on a Bioanalyzer 2100, and re-quantified with the KAPA Library Quantification kit. A separate single-read 150-cycle Illumina NextSeq 550 flow cell was used to sequence each immunoSEQ 96-well plate. The paper's processing steps were these. The immunoSEQ output contained only junctional sequences without quality scores, so filtering could not match that applied to full-length reads. To assign V/J genes and CDR3, sequences were annotated against IMGT germline references using PyIR, a Python wrapper for IgBLAST v1.9. Reads were filtered out if the reads had weak V/J assignments (E-value above 1e-6), no CDR3, stop codons, out-of-frame junctions, or ambiguous translated residues. V3J clonotypes were defined as sequences sharing the same inferred V gene, J gene, and CDR3 amino acid sequence. Percentage overlap between repertoires was computed as shared unique clonotypes divided by the size of the smaller repertoire. Repertoire richness was assessed with RTK rarefaction, the Chao1 estimator, and Recon v2.1 estimates of unobserved clonotypes. For all TCRbeta clonotypes obtained by the gDNA method from several donors, generation probabilities were computed with OLGA. TCRdb took this table from immuneACCESS and kept in-frame rearrangements with V and J called. Such tables lack part of the clones; where checked against another copy, unresolved V genes explain under half of the gap, and the rest is unexplained. For V, J and clone size, that table is used; D and trimming come from the DNA. This sample lists around 1.4 million clones; about 98.5% were detected once. Approximately 0.4% of the sample rests with the top ten.

The donors were healthy, HIV-negative adults who had no recently reported acute infections or vaccinations. All donors were Caucasian adults living in Nashville, Tennessee, USA. CD4+ T cells were enriched by magnetic negative selection, after which naive cells were positively selected on CD45RA and the negative fraction was taken as the memory subset. Blood was collected by leukapheresis, and PBMCs were isolated by Ficoll-Histopaque density gradient centrifugation and then cryopreserved in liquid nitrogen vapor phase. Analytical flow cytometry was used to check the purity and quantity of each magnetically sorted T cell population. From each sorted fraction, genomic DNA was isolated and quantified by UV absorbance on a Nanodrop 2000c. Results the study describes overall, beyond this receptor: Based on pairwise subsampling, the degree of clonotype sharing among donors was expected to be affected by sequencing depth. Only blood was sampled, and tissue TCR repertoires likely differ from those in blood. Approximately 5% of naive CD4, 3.5% of naive CD8, around 2.3% of memory CD4, and roughly 0.4% of memory CD8 clonotypes were shared across a few donors. Larger estimated clonotype richness was generally found for naive subsets than for memory subsets. Incomplete sequencing was indicated by rarefaction of sorted-subset datasets, despite the large sequencing depth. The genetic and exposure-history diversity represented was limited by the small number of donors. Compared with non-shared clonotypes, the clonotypes found in all four sorted-subset donors had higher generation probabilities.

The V gene is TRBV28 and the J gene is TRBJ2-7; the D gene is not confidently resolved. The clonotype comes from a man aged 30 to 45 in good health. The sample consisted of naive CD4+ T cells sorted from blood. Per the publication, the cell subset or site label means: CD45RA+ positively selected. The CDR3 reads as follows: CASSPGYEQYF. The sequence in DNA is TGTGCCAGCAGCCCCGGCTACGAGCAGTACTTC.